The 25 T cell receptor beta chains reported below all come from one sample, sequenced in a study of CD8+CD57+ T cells in acquired aplastic anemia. TCR beta VDJ and CDR3 profiling used genomic DNA as template. TCRdb called the reads again in MiXCR, with one record for every CDR3 protein. The repertoire holds around 150,000 distinct CDR3 sequences, with 70% to 80% as singletons. CD8+CD57+ cell expansion had been shown by flow cytometry in patients chosen for sequencing. The sequencing sample was made of sorted CD4+, CD8+, or CD8+CD57+ T cells (not recorded which) from PBMCs. Receptors originate from a human donor with aplastic anemia.

The genes are TRBV7-8 and TRBJ2-2; 7 bases fit TRBD2. V trimming: 5 bases; J trimming: 1 base; junction bases outside the gene matches: 7. CDR3 size: 16 residues. Germline V gene sequence: CDR1 SGHVS, CDR2 FQNEAQ. The CDR3: CASSLRIAGNTGELFF. CDR3 nucleotide sequence: TGTGCCAGCAGCCTTCGGATAGCGGGGAACACCGGGGAGCTGTTTTTT.

This clonotype was counted a few times. The chain combines TRBV5-5 with TRBJ1-6; a possible D gene is TRBD1 (5 bases). CDR3 length equals 15 residues. Trimming shortened V by 3 bases and J by 6 bases, and 13 bases separated the two germline ends. Germline CDR1 reads SGHKS; CDR2 reads YYEKEE (reference sequence). CDR3 nucleotide sequence: TGTGCCAGCAGCTGGGAGACACAGGTTAATTCACCCCTCCACTTT. It specifies CASSWETQVNSPLHF.

The gene calls are TRBV15 and TRBJ1-5, with TRBD1 matching 8 bases. V was clipped by 2 bases and J by 11 bases; unmatched bases: 8. The length of the CDR3 is 14 residues. Per germline, CDR1 LNHNV and CDR2 YYDKDF (reference sequence). This CDR3 reads CATSRTGGIESQHF. Here the CDR3 DNA reads TGTGCCACCAGCAGAACAGGGGGGATAGAGTCCCAGCATTTT.

The count of this clonotype is one. The chain links TRBV12-3 or TRBV12-4 to TRBJ2-7, with a tentative D call TRBD1 (6 bases). The CDR3 sequence is 12 residues long. V dropped 8 bases and J dropped 6 bases, with 14 bases sitting between them. CDR3 in amino acids: CASGRGGVEQYF. For the CDR3, the DNA is TGTGCCAGCGGCAGGGGCGGAGTCGAGCAGTACTTC.

Written as DNA, the CDR3 is TGTGCCAGTAGCTCCTTACTAGCGGGGGGCCTTGATGAGCAGTTCTTC. It translates to CASSSLLAGGLDEQFF. The chain is built from TRBV19 and TRBJ2-1, with 12 nucleotides matching TRBD2. The CDR3 is made up of 16 amino acids. With 6 bases clipped from V and 8 bases from J, the junction kept 11 bases outside the gene matches. Germline V gene data show CDR1 as LNHDA and CDR2 as SQIVND (reference sequence).

The rearrangement links TRBV7-9 to TRBJ1-2; 9 bases align to TRBD1. The CDR3 sequence is 15 residues long. Per the germline V gene, CDR1 is SEHNR and CDR2 is FQNEAQ (reference sequence). V was clipped by 2 bases and J by 6 bases; unmatched bases: 7. The CDR3 is CASSLLMNRGHGYTF. Here the CDR3 DNA reads TGTGCCAGCAGCTTATTAATGAACAGGGGGCATGGCTACACCTTC. Combining the CDR3 with reference TRBV7-9 and TRBJ1-2 gives the whole variable domain DTGVSQNPRHKITKRGQNVTFRCDPISEHNRLYWYRQTLGQGPEFLTYFQNEAQLEKSRLLSDRFSAERPKGSFSTLEIQRTEQGDSAMYLCASSLLMNRGHGYTFGSGTRLTVV.

The chain uses TRBV7-6 and TRBJ2-3, with a tentative D call TRBD2 (5 bases). The CDR3 has 17 amino acids. Between the trimmed V and J ends, which lost 4 bases and 0 bases, there was a span of 17 bases. Per the germline V gene, CDR1 is SGHVS and CDR2 is FNYEAQ. CDR3 amino acids: CASSSIPPRTSTDTQYF. Written as DNA, the CDR3 is TGTGCCAGCAGCTCAATCCCCCCACGGACTAGCACAGATACGCAGTATTTT.

The V gene is TRBV19, the J gene TRBJ1-2; the D is unclear. V gave up 6 bases and J gave up 2 bases, with 13 bases separating them. The CDR3 has 14 residues. Germline loops: CDR1 LNHDA, CDR2 SQIVND (reference sequence). CDR3 in amino acids: CASSPETGNYGYTF. The CDR3, as DNA: TGTGCCAGTAGCCCAGAAACCGGGAACTATGGCTACACCTTC.

V usage is TRBV6-5 and J usage is TRBJ1-6; TRBD1 matches at 9 bases. Germline CDR1 and CDR2: MNHEY and SVGAGI. This CDR3 is built from 14 residues. The trim removed 6 bases at V and 10 bases at J, leaving 7 bases unmatched. The CDR3 region has the DNA TGTGCCAGCAGCCGGGACAGGGTTCGGTCACCCCTCCACTTT. This encodes CASSRDRVRSPLHF.

The chain joins TRBV7-2 to TRBJ2-3; D tentatively fits TRBD1 or TRBD2 (5 bases each). CDR1 SGHTA and CDR2 FQGNSA come from the germline V gene. The CDR3 runs to 15 residues. Trimming took 6 bases from V and 4 from J, leaving 17 bases between them. CDR3 nucleotide sequence: TGTGCCAGCAGACCGGGGCGGCCTAGATCAGATACGCAGTATTTT. It yields the protein CASRPGRPRSDTQYF.

To note about this clonotype: At one boundary the junction diverges from the germline segment, which might be a read error. The chain recombines TRBV24-1 with TRBJ1-1, with 9 bases identical to TRBD1. The CDR3 runs 14 residues. The germline gives CDR1 KGHDR, CDR2 SFDVKD. The CDR3 loop is CASSDTGQGTEAFF. The CDR3 DNA follows: TGTGCCAGCAGTGACACGGGACAGGGAACTGAAGCTTTCTTT.

This sequence joins TRBV20-1 and TRBJ2-2; D remains ambiguous. Trimming stripped 6 bases from V and 3 bases from J, with 8 bases between. CDR1 is DFQATT and CDR2 is SNEGSKA in the germline V gene (reference sequence). This CDR3 comprises 12 residues. The CDR3: CSAPDDTGELFF. CDR3 DNA sequence: TGCAGTGCCCCAGACGACACCGGGGAGCTGTTTTTT.

The CDR3 spells CASSTDHNADTQYF. CDR3 bases: TGTGCCAGCAGTACGGACCACAACGCAGATACGCAGTATTTT. This chain links TRBV7-9 with TRBJ2-3; no firm D call. With 6 bases removed from V and 4 bases from J, the gap between germline ends came to 14 bases. CDR1 SEHNR and CDR2 FQNEAQ come from the germline V gene (reference sequence). The CDR3 sequence is 14 residues long.

V is TRBV20-1 and J is TRBJ2-1; 7 bases line up with TRBD2. This CDR3 comprises 15 residues. The germline V gene encodes CDR1 DFQATT and CDR2 SNEGSKA (reference sequence). The junction had 13 bases not matched to a gene; V was cut back by 6 bases and J by 5 bases. CDR3 protein: CSASKMSSGDNEQFF. The DNA of the CDR3 is TGCAGTGCCTCAAAGATGTCTAGCGGTGACAATGAGCAGTTCTTC.

As DNA, the CDR3 is TGTGCCAGCAGCAAGACTAGCGGGGGTGAAGAGACCCAGTACTTC. The encoded protein is CASSKTSGGEETQYF. This chain joins TRBV7-9 and TRBJ2-5, with TRBD2 matching over 12 bases. This CDR3 comprises 15 residues. V lost 5 bases to trimming and J lost 3 bases; unmatched junction nucleotides: 4. Germline CDR1 and CDR2: SEHNR and FQNEAQ (reference sequence).

The rearrangement joins TRBV10-3 to TRBJ2-3; 8 positions agree with TRBD1. Germline CDR1 reads ENHRY; CDR2 reads SYGVKD. The CDR3 runs 16 residues. The V and J ends lost 6 bases and 1 base, in that order; junction bases with no gene match: 9. The CDR3 reads CAISRGPGQGTDTQYF. Written as DNA, the CDR3 is TGTGCCATCAGCCGAGGGCCGGGACAGGGCACAGATACGCAGTATTTT.

The rearrangement uses TRBV20-1 and TRBJ2-7, with 10 nucleotides matching TRBD2. This CDR3 spans 15 amino acids. Germline V CDR1 and CDR2: DFQATT, SNEGSKA (reference sequence). With V trimmed by 1 base and J by 3 bases, 6 bases remained unmatched. The CDR3 coding sequence is TGCAGTGCTAGAGCTAGCGGGGGACCCAACTACGAGCAGTACTTC. This gives the protein CSARASGGPNYEQYF.

This rearrangement joins TRBV19 to TRBJ1-1, with D perhaps matching TRBD1 (6 bases). The germline CDR1 and CDR2 sequences are LNHDA and SQIVND (reference sequence). V lost 5 bases and J 5 bases, leaving 15 bases between the germline ends. CDR3 size: 14 residues. CDR3 region: CASSWDTRVTEAFF. The CDR3 nucleotides are TGTGCCAGTAGTTGGGACACGCGTGTTACTGAAGCTTTCTTT.

J is TRBJ1-3 and V is TRBV11-2; D ambiguous. CDR1 is SGHAT and CDR2 is FQNNGV in the germline V gene. This CDR3 is built from 17 residues. V gave up 5 bases and J gave up 4 bases, with 21 bases separating them. The CDR3 nucleotides are TGTGCCAGCAGCCCCATTCGGCACGTGTCTGGAGGAAACACCATATATTTT. Translated: CASSPIRHVSGGNTIYF.

The rearrangement links TRBV24-1 to TRBJ2-7; D not certain. V lost 5 bases and J 7 bases, leaving 8 bases between the germline ends. The CDR3 has 11 amino acids. Germline V gene data show CDR1 as KGHDR and CDR2 as SFDVKD. CDR3: CATSGAPEQYF. The DNA of the CDR3 is TGTGCCACCAGTGGGGCCCCAGAGCAGTACTTC.

This clonotype is a singleton in its sample. The chain employs TRBV9 and TRBJ2-5; 13 bases match TRBD2. V dropped 0 bases and J dropped 5; count of bases not matched to a gene: 7. The CDR3 covers 17 residues. Germline V gives CDR1 SGDLS, CDR2 YYNGEE. The CDR3 protein is CASSVGLAGGAGETQYF. The CDR3 nucleotides are TGTGCCAGCAGCGTAGGACTAGCGGGAGGCGCCGGGGAGACCCAGTACTTC. The full variable domain, rest sourced from reference TRBV9 and TRBJ2-5, is DSGVTQTPKHLITATGQRVTLRCSPRSGDLSVYWYQQSLDQGLQFLIQYYNGEERAKGNILERFSAQQFPDLHSELNLSSLELGDSALYFCASSVGLAGGAGETQYFGPGTRLLVL.

About this clonotype itself: Its ends do not fully match the called genes, so a read error is possible. The chain combines TRBV6-4 with TRBJ2-3; 9 nucleotides line up with TRBD2. CDR1 and CDR2 from the germline V gene are MRHNA and SNTAGT. This CDR3 is 13 amino acids long. The CDR3 spells CAGSGTSTGTQYF. The CDR3 nucleotides are TGTGCAGGCAGTGGGACTAGCACAGGTACGCAGTATTTT.

This clonotype was recorded once. The genes are TRBV29-1 and TRBJ1-2; no firm D call. The germline V and J ends were trimmed by 4 bases and 5 bases, with 17 bases remaining between them. The V gene's germline CDR1 is SQVTM and CDR2 ANQGSEA. The CDR3 runs to 14 residues. The CDR3 reads CSVGLLESTYGYTF. The CDR3 DNA follows: TGCAGCGTTGGCCTGCTGGAAAGTACGTATGGCTACACCTTC.

The chain employs TRBV20-1 and TRBJ2-2, with 11 bases matching TRBD1. V shed 6 bases, J shed 6 bases, and the junction held 6 bases outside the gene matches. The V gene's germline CDR1 is DFQATT and CDR2 SNEGSKA (reference sequence). This CDR3 is 14 amino acids long. The CDR3 loop reads CSASVGQGAGELFF. The CDR3, as DNA: TGCAGTGCGTCCGTGGGACAGGGGGCCGGGGAGCTGTTTTTT.

The V and J genes are TRBV20-1 and TRBJ2-3, with D possibly TRBD2 on 7 matching bases. The CDR3 runs to 13 residues. V was trimmed by 7 bases and J by 0 bases, leaving 11 bases between them. Per germline, CDR1 DFQATT and CDR2 SNEGSKA (reference sequence). The CDR3 coding sequence is TGCAGTGGGGGGGGGCCTAGCACAGATACGCAGTATTTT. Encoded protein: CSGGGPSTDTQYF.